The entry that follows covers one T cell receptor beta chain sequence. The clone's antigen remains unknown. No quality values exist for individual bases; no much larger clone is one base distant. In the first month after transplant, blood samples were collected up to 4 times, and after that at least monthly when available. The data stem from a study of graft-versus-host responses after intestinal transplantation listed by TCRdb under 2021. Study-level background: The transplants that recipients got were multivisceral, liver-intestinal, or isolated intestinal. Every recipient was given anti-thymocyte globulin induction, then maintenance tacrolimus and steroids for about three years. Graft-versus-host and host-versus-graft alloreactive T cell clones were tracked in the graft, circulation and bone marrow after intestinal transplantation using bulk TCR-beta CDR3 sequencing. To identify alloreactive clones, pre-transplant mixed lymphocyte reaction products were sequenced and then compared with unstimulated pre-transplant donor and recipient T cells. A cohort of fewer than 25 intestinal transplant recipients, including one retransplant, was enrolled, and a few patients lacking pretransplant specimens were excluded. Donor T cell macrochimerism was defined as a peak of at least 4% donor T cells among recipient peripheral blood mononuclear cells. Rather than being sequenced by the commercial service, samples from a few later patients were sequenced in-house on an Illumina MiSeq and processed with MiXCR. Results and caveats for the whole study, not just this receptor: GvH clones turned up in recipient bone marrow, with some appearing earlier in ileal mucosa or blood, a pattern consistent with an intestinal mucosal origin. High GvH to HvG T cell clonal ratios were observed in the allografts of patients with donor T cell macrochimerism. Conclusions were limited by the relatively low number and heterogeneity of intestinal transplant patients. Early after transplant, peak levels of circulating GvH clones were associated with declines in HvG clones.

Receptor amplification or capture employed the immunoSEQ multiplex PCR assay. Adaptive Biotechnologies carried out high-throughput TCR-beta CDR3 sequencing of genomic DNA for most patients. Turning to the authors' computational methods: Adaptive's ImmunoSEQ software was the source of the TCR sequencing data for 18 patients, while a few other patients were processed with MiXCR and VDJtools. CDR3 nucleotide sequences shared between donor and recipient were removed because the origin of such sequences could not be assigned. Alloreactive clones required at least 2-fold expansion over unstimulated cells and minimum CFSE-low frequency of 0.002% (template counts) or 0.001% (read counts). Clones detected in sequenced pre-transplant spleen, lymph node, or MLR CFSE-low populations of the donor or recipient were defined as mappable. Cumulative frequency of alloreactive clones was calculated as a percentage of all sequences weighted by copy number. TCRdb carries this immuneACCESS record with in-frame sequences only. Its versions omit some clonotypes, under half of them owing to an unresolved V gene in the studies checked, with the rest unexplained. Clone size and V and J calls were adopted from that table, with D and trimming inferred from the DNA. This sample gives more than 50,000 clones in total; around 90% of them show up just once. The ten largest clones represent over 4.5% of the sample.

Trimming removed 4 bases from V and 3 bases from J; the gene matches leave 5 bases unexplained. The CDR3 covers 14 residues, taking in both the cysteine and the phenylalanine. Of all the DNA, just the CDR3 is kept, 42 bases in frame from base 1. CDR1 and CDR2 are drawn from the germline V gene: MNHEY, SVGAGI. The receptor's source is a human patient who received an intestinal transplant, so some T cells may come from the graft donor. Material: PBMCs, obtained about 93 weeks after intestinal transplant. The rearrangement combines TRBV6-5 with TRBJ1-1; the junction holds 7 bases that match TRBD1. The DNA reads TGTGCCAGCAGTTCGGGGACAGCGCACACTGAAGCTTTCTTT. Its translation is CASSSGTAHTEAFF.